Below, 8 T cell receptor beta chains from the same sample are listed, as sequenced in a study of T cells in Graves' hyperthyroidism and ophthalmopathy. Amplified TCR beta CDR3 regions derived from RNA transcripts. When the TCR CDR3 underwent first-round RT-PCR, the HTBI primer set was used. A single record per CDR3 protein comes from TCRdb applying MiXCR to the multiplex PCR reads. The profile shows approximately 590,000 distinct CDR3 sequences, approximately 14% of them singletons. Material for sequencing was blood. The receptors here all came from a woman in her 30s with Graves' hyperthyroidism.

In its sample, this clonotype was seen a few times. A junction end diverges from the germline sequence, so it may reflect a read error. The V call is TRBV6-5, the J call TRBJ1-5, with D tentatively TRBD1 (5 bases). This CDR3 has 17 residues. Germline CDR1 MNHEY, CDR2 SVGAGI. The CDR3 nucleotides are TGTGCCAGCAATTACCTCGGGGGTCGGAATAGCAATCAGCCCCAGCATTTT. Translated: CASNYLGGRNSNQPQHF.

This clonotype showed up just a few times. The chain uses TRBV5-6 and TRBJ1-5, with D possibly matching TRBD1 (6 bases). The V gene's germline CDR1 is SGHDT and CDR2 YYEEEE. Trimming removed 3 bases from V and 3 bases from J, with 10 bases in between. The CDR3 runs 14 residues. The CDR3 DNA is TGTGCCAGCAGCTCAGGGGCAATCAATCAGCCCCAGCATTTT. Residues: CASSSGAINQPQHF.

This clonotype was counted a few times. The V gene is TRBV7-9, the J gene TRBJ1-2; D perhaps matches TRBD1 (6 bases). The V and J ends lost 2 bases and 0 bases respectively, with 13 bases between them. The CDR3 is made up of 16 amino acids. From germline, CDR1 is SEHNR and CDR2 FQNEAQ (reference sequence). The CDR3 loop is CASSLTQGQANYGYTF. As DNA, the CDR3 is TGTGCCAGCAGCTTAACCCAGGGACAAGCTAACTATGGCTACACCTTC.

The chain has TRBV10-3 and TRBJ2-3; 7 nucleotides match TRBD1. This CDR3 contains 13 residues. Germline assignment: CDR1 ENHRY and CDR2 SYGVKD. V gave up 4 bases and J gave up 3 bases; unmatched junction bases: 1. The CDR3 region is CAISAGQTDTQYF. The CDR3 region has the DNA TGTGCCATCAGTGCGGGACAGACAGATACGCAGTATTTT.

This clonotype was counted many times. V is TRBV10-3 and J is TRBJ1-2; 9 bases match TRBD1. This CDR3 spans 15 amino acids. With V trimmed by 6 bases and J by 2 bases, 7 bases remained unmatched. Germline lookup yields CDR1 ENHRY and CDR2 SYGVKD. CDR3 nucleotide sequence: TGTGCCATCAGACAGGGGGCCGGGGTCAACTATGGCTACACCTTC. It codes for CAIRQGAGVNYGYTF.

This clonotype came up many times. The chain links TRBV5-1 to TRBJ1-5; 8 bases align to TRBD1. V was clipped by 4 bases and J by 1 base; unmatched bases: 7. Germline V gene sequence: CDR1 SGHRS, CDR2 YFSETQ. The CDR3 length is 16 residues. CDR3 DNA: TGCGCCAGCAGCCCAGGACAGGGAACGAGCAATCAGCCCCAGCATTTT. Its translation: CASSPGQGTSNQPQHF.

Turning to this clonotype: This may be a read error, as it is one base from a much larger clone. The V gene is TRBV20-1, the J gene TRBJ2-1; 13 bases align to TRBD2. The germline gives CDR1 DFQATT, CDR2 SNEGSKA (reference sequence). This CDR3 is 16 amino acids long. After removal of 2 bases from V and 11 bases from J, the junction contained 12 bases not matched to a gene. The CDR3 bases are TGCAGTGCTAGACTAACGGGACTAGCGGGATCAGGTAAGCAGTTCTTC. It specifies CSARLTGLAGSGKQFF.

At least ten counts were recorded for this clonotype. The chain uses TRBV27 and TRBJ2-2, with TRBD2 as a possible D gene (5 bases). Trimming took off 7 bases at V and 4 bases at J, with 19 bases between the two ends. This CDR3 contains 16 residues. Germline loops: CDR1 MNHEY, CDR2 SMNVEV (reference sequence). Written as DNA, the CDR3 is TGTGCCAGCACACAGTTTCGGGAAATGGGCACCGGGGAGCTGTTTTTT. It translates to CASTQFREMGTGELFF.